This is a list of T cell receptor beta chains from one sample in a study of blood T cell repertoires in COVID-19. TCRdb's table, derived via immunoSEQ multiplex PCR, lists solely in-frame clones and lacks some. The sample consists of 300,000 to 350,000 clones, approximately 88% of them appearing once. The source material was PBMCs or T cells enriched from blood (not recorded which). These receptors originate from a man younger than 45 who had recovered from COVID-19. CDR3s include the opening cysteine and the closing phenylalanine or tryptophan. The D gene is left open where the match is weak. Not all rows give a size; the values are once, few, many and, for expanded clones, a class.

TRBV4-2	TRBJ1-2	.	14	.	TGTGCCAGCAGCCCTACGACAGATAACTATGGCTACACCTTC	CASSPTTDNYGYTF
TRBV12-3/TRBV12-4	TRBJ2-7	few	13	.	TGTGCCAGCAGTTTAGCGCTCTGGAGCGAGCAGTACTTC	CASSLALWSEQYF
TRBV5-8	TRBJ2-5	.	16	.	TGTGCCAGCAGCTTGGTGGAGGGGAGAGTTTTTGAGACCCAGTACTTC	CASSLVEGRVFETQYF
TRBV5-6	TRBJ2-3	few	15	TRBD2	TGTGCCAGCAGCTTGGGGACTAGCGGGGGGGATACGCAGTATTTT	CASSLGTSGGDTQYF
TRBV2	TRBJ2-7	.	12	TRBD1	TGTGCCAGCTGCCAACGGACAGGCGAGCAGTACTTC	CASCQRTGEQYF
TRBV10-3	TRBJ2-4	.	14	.	TGTGCCACCGCGCTGACATGGGCCAAAAACATTCAGTACTTC	CATALTWAKNIQYF
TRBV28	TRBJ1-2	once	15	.	TGTGCCAGCAGAACCCCTTCCGTTGGGAGGCATGGCTACACCTTC	CASRTPSVGRHGYTF
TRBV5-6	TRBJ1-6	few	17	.	TGTGCCAGCAGCCTGGGGGTGGGGGCTCGAGGAAATTCACCCCTCCACTTT	CASSLGVGARGNSPLHF
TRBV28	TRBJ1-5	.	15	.	TGTGCCAGCAGTCCGCCGACAGCTAGCAATCAGCCCCAGCATTTT	CASSPPTASNQPQHF
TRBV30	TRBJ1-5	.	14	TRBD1	TGTGCCTGGAGGGGGACAGGGAGCAATCAGCCCCAGCATTTT	CAWRGTGSNQPQHF
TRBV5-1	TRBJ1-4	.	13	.	TGCGCCAGCAGCCTTACAACTAATGAAAAACTGTTTTTT	CASSLTTNEKLFF
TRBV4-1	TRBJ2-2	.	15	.	TGCGCCAGCAGCCAAGTGTTCCCTAACACCGGGGAGCTGTTTTTT	CASSQVFPNTGELFF
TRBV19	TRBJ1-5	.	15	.	TGTGCCAGTAGTATAGATGGCATGGAGCACCAGCCCCAGCATTTT	CASSIDGMEHQPQHF
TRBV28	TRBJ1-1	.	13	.	TGTGCCAGCAGGACTCCTGTGGGAGCTGAAGCTTTCTTT	CASRTPVGAEAFF
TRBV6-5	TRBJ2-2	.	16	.	TGTGCCAGCAGTTACAGGGGGACAACGAACACCGGGGAGCTGTTTTTT	CASSYRGTTNTGELFF
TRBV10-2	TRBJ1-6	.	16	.	TGCGCCAGCAGTGAGTCGGGGAGTACCTATAATTCACCCCTCCACTTT	CASSESGSTYNSPLHF
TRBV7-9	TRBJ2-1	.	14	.	TGTGCCAGCAGCCTAGGGGACTTAGACAATGAGCAGTTCTTC	CASSLGDLDNEQFF